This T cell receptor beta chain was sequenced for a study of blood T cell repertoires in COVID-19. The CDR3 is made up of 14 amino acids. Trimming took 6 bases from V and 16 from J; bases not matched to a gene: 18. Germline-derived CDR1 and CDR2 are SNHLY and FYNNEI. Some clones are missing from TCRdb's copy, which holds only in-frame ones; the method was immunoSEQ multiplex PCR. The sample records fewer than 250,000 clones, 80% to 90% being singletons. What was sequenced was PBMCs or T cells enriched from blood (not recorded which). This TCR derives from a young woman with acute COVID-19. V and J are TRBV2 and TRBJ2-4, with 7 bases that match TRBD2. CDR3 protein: CASRDPDDLAEEYF. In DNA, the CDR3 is TGTGCCAGCAGAGACCCCGACGACCTAGCGGAAGAATACTTC.